This TCR beta chain was retrieved from a study of CD8 T cells in ankylosing spondylitis. Findings and limits, study-wide: Previously reported in reactive arthritis synovial fluid and blood were some of the motif variants. What seemed typical of ankylosing spondylitis blood was a TCR beta motif built from roughly eight highly homologous variants. Disease-associated clones were CD8+ and fairly uncommon in peripheral blood.

The CDR3 extends over 14 amino acids. Trimming cost V 5 bases and J 7 bases, with 14 bases left between them. In germline, CDR1 is SGHTA, CDR2 FQGTGA. This clonotype was counted a few times. Its target is not known. In making TCR beta libraries, quantitative 5'-RACE with molecular barcodes was used. TCRdb passed the 5' RACE reads through MiXCR, listing each CDR3 protein once. The sample lists around 130,000 distinct CDR3 sequences, 17% occurring once. Sequenced sample: blood, either unsorted or a sorted T cell fraction (not recorded which). The chain couples TRBV7-3 to TRBJ2-2; no reliable D call. This TCR was sampled from a male donor with ankylosing spondylitis. CDR3 protein: CASSRTAGGGELFF. CDR3 coding DNA: TGTGCCAGCAGCCGAACAGCAGGTGGCGGGGAGCTGTTTTTT.